The subject of this entry is one T cell receptor beta chain. Germline V gives CDR1 DFQATT, CDR2 SNEGSKA (reference sequence). There are 15 residues in the CDR3. V lost 5 bases and J lost 2, with 19 bases in between. Amplification of TCR beta CDR3 regions used RNA as the template. A set of HTBI primers served as the primers for a first-round RT-PCR of the TCR CDR3. Using its own MiXCR run on the multiplex PCR reads, TCRdb lists one record per CDR3 protein. The sample contains about half a million distinct CDR3 sequences, approximately 23% of which appear only once. This sample is part of a study of T cells in Graves' hyperthyroidism and ophthalmopathy. Across the study: Any treatment followed the collection of peripheral blood at initial diagnosis.

This clonotype was obtained from a woman in her 70s with Graves' ophthalmopathy. The chain recombines TRBV20-1 with TRBJ2-7; possibly TRBD1 or TRBD2 for D (6 bases each). The sample consisted of blood. The CDR3 DNA sequence: TGCAGTGCTCGAGCGGGTAGCCAGGGGCCCTACGAGCAGTACTTC. Protein: CSARAGSQGPYEQYF.